This T cell receptor (beta chain) was sequenced in a study of Ad26.COV2.S vaccination and SARS-CoV-2 variants. Germline CDR1 LGHNA, CDR2 YSLEER. This CDR3 is 15 amino acids long. With 3 bases clipped from V and 5 bases from J, the junction kept 6 bases outside the gene matches. The treatment: some 20 received Ad26.COV2.S at low or high dose, single or two shots; a few received placebo; per-sample allocation not given. Repertoires come from day 63 after the first vaccine or placebo injection. Whoever gave the sample was an adult aged 18-55 years in Boston. Study-wide results and caveats: Vaccine and placebo recipients had comparable breadth of non-spike TCRs. Vaccine recipients surpassed placebo recipients in spike-specific TCR breadth. There was a possibility that the TCR breadth and depth analyses underestimated total T cell responses.

This clone occurred once. What it binds is not known. The repertoire was sequenced with immunoSEQ multiplex PCR; TCRdb's copy has only in-frame clones and lacks some. The sample contains 300,000 to 350,000 clones, 86% of which appear only once. This sequence originates from a person between 18 and 65 years old who received the Ad26.COV2.S COVID-19 vaccine or a placebo. V gene TRBV4-3 combines with J gene TRBJ2-1; 8 nucleotides align to TRBD2. The sequences come from peripheral blood, collected in a trial of Ad26.COV2.S vaccine versus placebo. The CDR3 nucleotides read TGCGCCAGCAGCCATTGGCGGGAGGTAGACAATGAGCAGTTCTTC. Its translation: CASSHWREVDNEQFF.